Included here is one T cell receptor beta chain sequence, with context. Its antigen remains unidentified. One entry per CDR3 protein results from TCRdb running MiXCR on the PCR reads. The sample records some 59,000 distinct CDR3 sequences, under 30% being singletons. The sample originates from a study of molecular identifiers for immune sequencing clone quantification. The study, taken as a whole, reports: Jurkat TCR RNA from one cell was spiked into around 1 million naive cells, and it was reportedly detectable there. Over 99% of effector molecules, yet under 1% of naive-cell molecules, were held by clones above 20 RNA copies.

This TCR was recovered from a human donor in good health. Some libraries in this study had Jurkat cell RNA spiked in. Sequenced material: naive CD8+ T cells from blood, with Jurkat cell RNA spiked in. Subset given: FACS-sorted CD8+CD4-CCR7+CD45RA+ naive T cells.

CDR3 loop: CSVEGDFNEQYF. CDR3 nucleotides: TGCAGCGTAGAGGGAGATTTCAACGAGCAGTACTTC. The rearrangement links TRBV29-1 to TRBJ2-7; weak D call: TRBD2 (5 bases). Germline V CDR1 and CDR2: SQVTM, ANQGSEA. V shed 6 bases and J shed 5 bases, with 14 bases lying between them. The CDR3 length is 12 residues.